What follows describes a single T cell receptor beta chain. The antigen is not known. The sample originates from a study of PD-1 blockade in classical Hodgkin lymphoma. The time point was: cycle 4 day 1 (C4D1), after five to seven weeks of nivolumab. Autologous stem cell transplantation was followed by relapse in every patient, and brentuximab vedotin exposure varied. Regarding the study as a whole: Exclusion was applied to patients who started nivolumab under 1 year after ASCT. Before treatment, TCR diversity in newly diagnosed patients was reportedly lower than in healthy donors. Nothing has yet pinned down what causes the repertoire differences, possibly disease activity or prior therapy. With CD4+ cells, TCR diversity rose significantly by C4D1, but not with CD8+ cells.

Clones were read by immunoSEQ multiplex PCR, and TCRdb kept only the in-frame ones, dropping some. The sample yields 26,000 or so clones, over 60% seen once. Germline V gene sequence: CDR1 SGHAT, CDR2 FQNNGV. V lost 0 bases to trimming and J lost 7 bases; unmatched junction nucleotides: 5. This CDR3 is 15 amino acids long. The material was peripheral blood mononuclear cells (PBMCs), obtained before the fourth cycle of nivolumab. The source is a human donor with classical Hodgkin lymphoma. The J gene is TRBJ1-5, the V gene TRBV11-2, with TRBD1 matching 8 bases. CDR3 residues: CASSLDSGGRQPQHF. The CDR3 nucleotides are TGTGCCAGCAGCTTAGATTCAGGGGGCCGGCAGCCCCAGCATTTT. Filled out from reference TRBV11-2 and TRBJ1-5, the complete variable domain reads EAGVAQSPRYKIIEKRQSVAFWCNPISGHATLYWYQQILGQGPKLLIQFQNNGVVDDSQLPKDRFSAERLKGVDSTLKIQPAKLEDSAVYLCASSLDSGGRQPQHFGDGTRLSIL.